A selection of T cell receptor beta chains follows, all from one sample in a study of cytomegalovirus exposure and HLA in healthy donors. Sequenced by immunoSEQ multiplex PCR; TCRdb stores in-frame clones only, minus some. The repertoire holds about 78,000 clones, with 95% to 97% as singletons. Sequenced sample: PBMCs. These receptors all come from a man younger than 35 in good health and CMV-seropositive. Each CDR3 is given with its conserved first and last residue. Fields, in order: clone size, J gene, V gene, D gene, CDR3 length, CDR3 DNA, CDR3 protein. A D gene is named only where the DNA matches it firmly. Clone size is shown for a subset of rows, as once, few, many or a class of expanded clone.

>once|TRBJ1-2|TRBV30|TRBD1|13
TGTGCCTCAGGTGGGACAGGGTTCTCTGGCTACACCTTC
CASGGTGFSGYTF
>once|TRBJ2-5|TRBV14|TRBD1|14
TGTGCCAGCAGCCAACTCACAGGGGGGGAGACCCAGTACTTC
CASSQLTGGETQYF
>.|TRBJ2-7|TRBV29-1|.|11
TGCAGCGTTGAATATTCCTACGAGCAGTACTTC
CSVEYSYEQYF
>.|TRBJ1-1|TRBV5-1|TRBD1|17
TGCGCCAGCAGCTTGCTAACCGGGACAGGGGAGGTCACTGAAGCTTTCTTT
CASSLLTGTGEVTEAFF
>.|TRBJ2-7|TRBV9|.|13
TGTGCCAGCAGCGCGGGTCAAACTTACGAGCAGTACTTC
CASSAGQTYEQYF
>.|TRBJ2-3|TRBV7-2|TRBD2|16
TGTGCCAGCAGCTTAATCTTAGCGGGAGGGACAGATACGCAGTATTTT
CASSLILAGGTDTQYF
>.|TRBJ2-3|TRBV21-1|.|21
TGTGCCAGCAGCAAAAGCGAGCAGCGGACTAGCGGGAGGGCATCCACAGATACGCAGTATTTT
CASSKSEQRTSGRASTDTQYF
>once|TRBJ1-2|TRBV11-2|.|12
TGTGCCAGCAGCCCCACTTCTTATGGCTACACCTTC
CASSPTSYGYTF
>.|TRBJ1-1|TRBV19|.|15
TGTGCCAGTAGTATAGGCAGGCCCCCGGGGACTGAAGCTTTCTTT
CASSIGRPPGTEAFF
>.|TRBJ1-2|TRBV27|.|14
TGTGCCAGCAGTTTATCGGGGAGCATCTATGGCTACACCTTC
CASSLSGSIYGYTF
>.|TRBJ2-1|TRBV7-6|.|16
TGTGCCAGCAGCTTAGAGGCGGAGACGACCTACAATGAGCAGTTCTTC
CASSLEAETTYNEQFF
>.|TRBJ2-3|TRBV7-8|.|15
TGTGCCAGCATCCGAGGTGCAATGAGCACAGATACGCAGTATTTT
CASIRGAMSTDTQYF
>.|TRBJ2-7|TRBV6-1|.|15
TGTGCCAGCAGCTCGAACAGGCTACCGAACTACGAGCAGTACTTC
CASSSNRLPNYEQYF
>.|TRBJ1-1|TRBV27|.|13
TGTGCCAGCAGTCCGACATTATCCACTGAAGCTTTCTTT
CASSPTLSTEAFF
>.|TRBJ2-7|TRBV28|.|15
TGTGCCAGCAGTTTGGCAAGCGGAGGCGGCAACGAGCAGTACTTC
CASSLASGGGNEQYF
>few|TRBJ1-2|TRBV5-1|TRBD1|14
TGCGCCAGCAGCTATCGGGACAGGGCGTATGGCTACACCTTC
CASSYRDRAYGYTF
>.|TRBJ2-7|TRBV18|TRBD2|15
TGTGCCAGCTCACCTAGCGGGAGCGGTTCCTACGAGCAGTACTTC
CASSPSGSGSYEQYF
>.|TRBJ1-1|TRBV7-9|TRBD1|17
TGTGCCAGCAGCGCCGGACAGGGGGCGAATCCGGACACTGAAGCTTTCTTT
CASSAGQGANPDTEAFF
>.|TRBJ2-1|TRBV19|TRBD1|16
TGTGCCAGTAGTACAGCTCGGGACAGGGGTAAGAATGAGCAGTTCTTC
CASSTARDRGKNEQFF
>.|TRBJ2-7|TRBV7-8|TRBD2|15
TGTGCCAGCAGCTTATTGGGGGTCGGGAGGGGCGAGCAGTACTTC
CASSLLGVGRGEQYF
>once|TRBJ2-1|TRBV16|.|13
TGTGCCAGCAGCCAATTTCGCGGCAATGAGCAGTTCTTC
CASSQFRGNEQFF
>.|TRBJ1-1|TRBV10-3|TRBD1|15
TGTGCCATCAGTGCCGCGACAGGGCAAAACACTGAAGCTTTCTTT
CAISAATGQNTEAFF
>.|TRBJ2-7|TRBV10-3|TRBD1|14
TGTGCCATCAGTGACGGGACAGGGTCATACGAGCAGTACTTC
CAISDGTGSYEQYF
>once|TRBJ2-5|TRBV5-1|TRBD1|15
TGCGCCAGCAGCTTGGTTGGACAGGTCCAAGAGACCCAGTACTTC
CASSLVGQVQETQYF
>once|TRBJ2-5|TRBV5-1|.|15
TGCGCCAGCAGCAGGCAGGGTCGGGCTGAAGAGACCCAGTACTTC
CASSRQGRAEETQYF
>.|TRBJ2-7|TRBV28|TRBD1|16
TGTGCCAGCAGTTTCGGCCGAAGGGACAGTTACTACGAGCAGTACTTC
CASSFGRRDSYYEQYF
>.|TRBJ2-6|TRBV28|.|15
TGTGCCAGCAGTTTATCAGGATCTGGGGCCAACGTCCTGACTTTC
CASSLSGSGANVLTF
>.|TRBJ2-1|TRBV5-6|.|11
TGTGCCAGCAGCTCCTATAATGAGCAGTTCTTC
CASSSYNEQFF
>.|TRBJ2-5|TRBV5-6|TRBD1|15
TGTGCCAGCAGCATCGCCCTGACAGGGGGCGCGACCCAGTACTTC
CASSIALTGGATQYF
>.|TRBJ2-4|TRBV19|.|15
TGTGCCAGTAGTCCCGCGGGGGCAGGCAAAAACATTCAGTACTTC
CASSPAGAGKNIQYF
>once|TRBJ2-3|TRBV5-6|.|13
TGTGCCAGCACCTTTATTAGCACAGATACGCAGTATTTT
CASTFISTDTQYF
>few|TRBJ2-7|TRBV30|.|13
TGTGCCTGCGAGAAGGGGGTCGGGTACGAGCAGTACTTC
CACEKGVGYEQYF
>.|TRBJ1-1|TRBV7-8|TRBD1|16
TGTGCCAGCAGCTTAGCGGGGACAGGGGGTTACGGTGAAGCTTTCTTT
CASSLAGTGGYGEAFF
>.|TRBJ1-5|TRBV7-9|.|14
TGTGCCAGCAGCTTAAGGGGTAGCAATCAGCCCCAGCATTTT
CASSLRGSNQPQHF
>.|TRBJ1-2|TRBV28|.|12
TGTGCCAGCAGTCCTAGAATGACGGGCTACACCTTC
CASSPRMTGYTF
>.|TRBJ2-3|TRBV10-3|.|13
TGTGCCATCAGTGAGGGGGCATCAGATACGCAGTATTTT
CAISEGASDTQYF
>once|TRBJ1-5|TRBV13|.|15
TGTGCCAGCAGCTTGGGGAGAGGGGGAGCGGAGCCCCAGCATTTT
CASSLGRGGAEPQHF